This TCR beta chain is drawn from a study of cytomegalovirus exposure and HLA in healthy donors. Study context: Genotyping of some 400 donors showed that 80% to 85% belonged to the Caucasian-associated ancestry cluster. Study outcomes and limitations: Presence/absence comparisons presumed near-even sequencing depth among donors. It is likely that the observed cluster of highly shared sequence variants was a sequencing artifact.

60 Vbeta and 13 Jbeta primers were used in PCR. Repertoires were generated with immunoSEQ multiplex PCR, while TCRdb's copy carries only in-frame clones and drops some. The sample carries 42,000 or so clones, roughly half recorded once. The J segment lost 3 bases and the V segment lost 6 bases, leaving 12 bases of the junction unmatched. CDR1 and CDR2 (germline): SEHNR, FQNEAQ (reference sequence). The CDR3 is 17 amino acids. These donors counted as nominally healthy when sampled, but unrecorded immune exposures were likely. Regarding this clone: Its antigen is still unknown.

The specimen sequenced was PBMCs. The gene calls are TRBV7-9 and TRBJ2-4; 9 bases are shared with TRBD1. This TCR was recovered from a human donor in good health. The CDR3 loop reads CASRFTGGFGGKNIQYF. In DNA, the CDR3 is TGTGCCAGCAGATTTACAGGGGGCTTCGGTGGCAAAAACATTCAGTACTTC. Using reference TRBV7-9 and TRBJ2-4 for the parts outside the CDR3, the full variable domain is DTGVSQNPRHKITKRGQNVTFRCDPISEHNRLYWYRQTLGQGPEFLTYFQNEAQLEKSRLLSDRFSAERPKGSFSTLEIQRTEQGDSAMYLCASRFTGGFGGKNIQYFGAGTRLSVL.